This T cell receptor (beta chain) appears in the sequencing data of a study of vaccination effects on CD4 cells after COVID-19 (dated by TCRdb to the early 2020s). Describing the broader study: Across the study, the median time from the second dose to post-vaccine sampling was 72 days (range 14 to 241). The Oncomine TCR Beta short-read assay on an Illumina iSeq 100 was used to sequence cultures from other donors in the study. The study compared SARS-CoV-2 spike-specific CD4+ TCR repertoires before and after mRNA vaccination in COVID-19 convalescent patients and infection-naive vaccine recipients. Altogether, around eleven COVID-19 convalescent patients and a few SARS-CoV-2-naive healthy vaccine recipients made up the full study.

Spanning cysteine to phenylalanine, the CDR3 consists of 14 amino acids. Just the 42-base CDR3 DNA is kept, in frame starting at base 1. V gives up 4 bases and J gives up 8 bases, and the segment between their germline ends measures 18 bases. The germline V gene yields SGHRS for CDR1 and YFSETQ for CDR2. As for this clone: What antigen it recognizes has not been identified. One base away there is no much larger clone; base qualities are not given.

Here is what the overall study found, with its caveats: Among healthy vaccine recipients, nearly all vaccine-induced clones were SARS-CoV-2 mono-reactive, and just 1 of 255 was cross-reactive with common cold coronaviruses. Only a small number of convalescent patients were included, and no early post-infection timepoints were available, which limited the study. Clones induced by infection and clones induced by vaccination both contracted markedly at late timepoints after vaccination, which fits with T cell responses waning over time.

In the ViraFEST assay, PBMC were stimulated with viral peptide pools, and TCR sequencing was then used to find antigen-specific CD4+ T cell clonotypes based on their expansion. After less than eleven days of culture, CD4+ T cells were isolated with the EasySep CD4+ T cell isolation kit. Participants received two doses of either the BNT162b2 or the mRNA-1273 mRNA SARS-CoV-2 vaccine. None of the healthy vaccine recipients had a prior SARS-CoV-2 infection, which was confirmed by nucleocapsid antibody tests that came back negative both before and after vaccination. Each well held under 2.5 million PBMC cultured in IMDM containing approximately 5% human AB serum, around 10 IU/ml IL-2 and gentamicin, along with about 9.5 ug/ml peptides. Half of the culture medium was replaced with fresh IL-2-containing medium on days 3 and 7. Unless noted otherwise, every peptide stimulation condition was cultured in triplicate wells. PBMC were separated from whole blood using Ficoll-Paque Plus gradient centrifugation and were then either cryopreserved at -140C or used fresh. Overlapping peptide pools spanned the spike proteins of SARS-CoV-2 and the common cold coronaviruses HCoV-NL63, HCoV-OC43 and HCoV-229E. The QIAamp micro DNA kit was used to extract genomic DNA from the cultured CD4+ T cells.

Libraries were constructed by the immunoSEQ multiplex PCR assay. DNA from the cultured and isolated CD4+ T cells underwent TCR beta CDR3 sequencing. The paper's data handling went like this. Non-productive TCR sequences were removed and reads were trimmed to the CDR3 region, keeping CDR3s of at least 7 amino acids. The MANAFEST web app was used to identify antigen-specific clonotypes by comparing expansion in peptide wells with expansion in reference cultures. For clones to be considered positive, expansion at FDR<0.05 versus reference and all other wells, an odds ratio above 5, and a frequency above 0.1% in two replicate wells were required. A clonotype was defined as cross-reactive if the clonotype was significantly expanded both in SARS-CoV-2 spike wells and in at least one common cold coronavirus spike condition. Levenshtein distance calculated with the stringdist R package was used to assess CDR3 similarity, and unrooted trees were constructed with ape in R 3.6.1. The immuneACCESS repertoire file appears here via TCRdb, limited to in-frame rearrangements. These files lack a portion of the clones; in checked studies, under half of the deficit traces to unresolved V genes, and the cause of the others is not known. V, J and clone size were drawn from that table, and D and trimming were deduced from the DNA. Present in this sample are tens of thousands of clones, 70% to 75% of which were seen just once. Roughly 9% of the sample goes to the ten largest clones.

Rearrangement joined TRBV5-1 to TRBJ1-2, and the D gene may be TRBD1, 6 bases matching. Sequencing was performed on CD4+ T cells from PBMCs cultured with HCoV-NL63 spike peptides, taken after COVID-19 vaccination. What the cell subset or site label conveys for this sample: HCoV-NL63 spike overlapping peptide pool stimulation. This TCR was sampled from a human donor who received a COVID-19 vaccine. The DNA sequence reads TGCGCCAGCAGCATACTAGACAGGAGAAGCGGCTACACCTTC. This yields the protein CASSILDRRSGYTF.